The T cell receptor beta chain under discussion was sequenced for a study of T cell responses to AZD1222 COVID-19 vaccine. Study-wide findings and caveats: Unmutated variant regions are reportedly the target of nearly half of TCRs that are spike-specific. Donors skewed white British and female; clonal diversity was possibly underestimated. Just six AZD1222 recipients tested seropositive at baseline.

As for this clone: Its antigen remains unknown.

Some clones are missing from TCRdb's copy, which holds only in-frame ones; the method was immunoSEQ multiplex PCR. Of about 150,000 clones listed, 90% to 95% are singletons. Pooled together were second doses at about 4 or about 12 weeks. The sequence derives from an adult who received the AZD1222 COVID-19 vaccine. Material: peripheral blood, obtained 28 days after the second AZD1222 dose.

The CDR3 is CASSPTVMNTEAFF. Written as DNA, the CDR3 is TGTGCCAGCAGCCCAACAGTTATGAACACTGAAGCTTTCTTT. The chain couples TRBV7-3 to TRBJ1-1; D gene ambiguous. The germline CDR1 and CDR2 sequences are SGHTA and FQGTGA. The germline V and J ends were trimmed by 5 bases and 0 bases, with 10 bases remaining between them. The CDR3 has 14 residues.